These T cell receptor beta chains were read from a single sample in a study of blood T cells in healthy people across ages. TCRdb called the 5' RACE reads again in MiXCR, with one record for every CDR3 protein. This table has about 540,000 distinct CDR3 sequences, about 25% appearing once. These sequences were also reported in another study, on T cells of mothers and their children.

The sequencing sample was made of blood. These receptors came from a boy between 10 and 17 years old in good health. Each CDR3 is given with its conserved first and last residue. A D gene is named only where the DNA matches it firmly. Clone size, where shown, is once, few, many, or a class for clones that have expanded.

J gene	CDR3 length	V gene	D gene	clone size	CDR3 protein	CDR3 DNA
TRBJ2-7	13	TRBV6-2/TRBV6-3	NA	few	CASSYSSRYEQYF	TGTGCCAGCAGTTACTCGAGTCGCTACGAGCAGTACTTC
TRBJ2-7	17	TRBV4-3	NA	NA	CASSQEMGLGSSYEQYF	TGCGCCAGCAGCCAAGAAATGGGACTGGGGAGCTCCTACGAGCAGTACTTC
TRBJ2-1	15	TRBV29-1	TRBD2	few	CSVEKGSGRASEQFF	TGCAGCGTTGAAAAAGGAAGCGGGAGGGCTTCGGAGCAGTTCTTC
TRBJ2-2	15	TRBV28	TRBD1	many	CASSSRTGRTGELFF	TGTGCCAGCAGCTCCAGGACAGGGCGCACCGGGGAGCTGTTTTTT
TRBJ2-7	14	TRBV2	TRBD2	NA	CASSLAGVTYEQYF	TGTGCCAGCAGTCTAGCGGGGGTCACCTACGAGCAGTACTTC
TRBJ2-7	17	TRBV28	TRBD1	NA	CASSLRKTGIFSYEQYF	TGTGCCAGCAGTCTCCGAAAGACAGGGATATTCTCCTACGAGCAGTACTTC
TRBJ2-5	13	TRBV4-1	NA	NA	CASSIAVQEAQYF	TGCGCCAGCAGTATAGCGGTCCAAGAGGCCCAGTACTTC
TRBJ2-5	14	TRBV20-1	NA	NA	CSARKVRFQETQYF	TGCAGTGCTAGGAAGGTCCGGTTCCAAGAGACCCAGTACTTC
TRBJ2-5	15	TRBV7-9	NA	NA	CASSLGTYREETQYF	TGTGCCAGCAGCTTAGGGACCTATCGGGAAGAGACCCAGTACTTC
TRBJ2-7	13	TRBV30	NA	NA	CAWSVRVRDGEYF	TGTGCCTGGAGTGTAAGGGTCCGGGACGGGGAATACTTC
TRBJ2-6	19	TRBV7-2	TRBD1	many	CASSLAWTGVRSGANVLTF	TGTGCCAGCAGCTTAGCATGGACAGGGGTCCGCTCTGGGGCCAACGTCCTGACTTTC
TRBJ2-1	14	TRBV30	NA	NA	CAWSVGRAYNEQFF	TGTGCCTGGAGTGTAGGCCGCGCCTACAATGAGCAGTTCTTC
TRBJ2-3	16	TRBV21-1	NA	few	CASSKVGRGSTDTQYF	NA
TRBJ1-1	13	TRBV29-1	NA	few	CSVLWGTGNEAFF	TGCAGCGTTCTTTGGGGGACGGGAAATGAAGCTTTCTTT
TRBJ2-3	13	TRBV20-1	TRBD2	few	CSAQRESTDTQYF	TGCAGTGCCCAGCGGGAGAGCACAGATACGCAGTATTTT
TRBJ2-5	14	TRBV7-9	TRBD2	few	CASSLAGAVETQYF	TGTGCCAGCAGCCTAGCGGGAGCGGTAGAGACCCAGTACTTC
TRBJ1-1	12	TRBV7-8	NA	few	CASSLGGGRAFF	TGTGCCAGCAGCTTAGGAGGGGGTCGGGCTTTCTTT
TRBJ2-7	14	TRBV6-1	NA	few	CASSEGGDSYEQYF	TGTGCCAGCAGTGAAGGAGGGGATTCCTACGAGCAGTACTTC
TRBJ2-6	16	TRBV5-1	TRBD2	NA	CASSLQSGAGANVLTF	TGCGCCAGCAGCTTGCAAAGCGGGGCTGGGGCCAACGTCCTGACTTTC
TRBJ1-4	15	TRBV7-2	NA	few	CASSPEGRGYEKLFF	TGTGCCAGCAGCCCCGAGGGCAGGGGATATGAAAAACTGTTTTTT
TRBJ2-5	16	TRBV20-1	TRBD2	NA	CSATGLAGDPQETQYF	TGCAGTGCTACTGGACTAGCGGGGGATCCCCAAGAGACCCAGTACTTC
TRBJ2-7	15	TRBV4-3	TRBD1	few	CASSRATGTDYEQYF	TGCGCCAGCAGCCGAGCAACCGGGACAGACTACGAGCAGTACTTC
TRBJ2-7	21	TRBV11-2	TRBD1	NA	CASSLISFPGTGLGPSYEQYF	TGTGCCAGCAGCCTCATCTCATTCCCCGGGACAGGGTTGGGACCATCCTACGAGCAGTACTTC
TRBJ2-1	16	TRBV25-1	TRBD2	few	CASRRVGLAGGNEQFF	TGTGCCAGCAGGAGGGTGGGACTAGCGGGAGGGAATGAGCAGTTCTTC
TRBJ1-6	13	TRBV2	NA	few	CASTREHNSPLHF	TGTGCCAGCACCCGGGAGCATAATTCACCCCTCCACTTT
TRBJ2-3	14	TRBV7-3	NA	few	CASSPGLLTDTQYF	TGTGCCAGCAGCCCGGGACTTCTCACAGATACGCAGTATTTT
TRBJ1-1	15	TRBV7-2	NA	few	CASSLARGDATEAFF	TGTGCCAGCAGCTTAGCAAGGGGCGATGCCACTGAAGCTTTCTTT
TRBJ2-3	17	TRBV3-1	TRBD1	few	CASSHPVRPGQGMPQYF	TGTGCCAGCAGCCACCCCGTACGACCGGGACAGGGTATGCCCCAGTATTTT
TRBJ1-1	12	TRBV29-1	TRBD1	few	CSAADRAAEAFF	TGCAGCGCCGCGGACAGGGCGGCTGAAGCTTTCTTT
TRBJ1-5	16	TRBV7-3	NA	few	CASSLAGVYSNQPQHF	TGTGCCAGCAGCTTAGCAGGAGTTTATAGCAATCAGCCCCAGCATTTT
TRBJ2-7	12	TRBV16	NA	many	CASSRYTGSRDF	TGTGCCAGCAGCCGCTATACAGGCTCGAGGGACTTC
TRBJ1-5	16	TRBV4-3	NA	many	CASSQQYPGEGQPQHF	TGCGCCAGCAGCCAACAGTATCCGGGGGAGGGTCAGCCCCAGCATTTT
TRBJ2-1	19	TRBV9	TRBD1	few	CASSVRTGVFRSPTNEQFF	TGTGCCAGCAGCGTACGGACAGGGGTATTCCGAAGCCCGACGAATGAGCAGTTCTTC
TRBJ2-1	15	TRBV30	TRBD2	NA	CAWKRAGTRVDEQFF	TGTGCCTGGAAGAGAGCGGGGACTAGGGTGGATGAGCAGTTCTTC
TRBJ2-1	14	TRBV27	TRBD2	NA	CASSGGTSYNEQFF	TGTGCCAGCAGTGGGGGGACTAGTTACAATGAGCAGTTCTTC
TRBJ2-1	12	TRBV24-1	NA	few	CATSDADNEQFF	TGTGCCACCTCGGACGCAGACAATGAGCAGTTCTTC
TRBJ2-7	15	TRBV18	NA	few	CASSGVFGQTYEQYF	TGTGCCAGCTCAGGGGTTTTCGGACAAACCTACGAGCAGTACTTC
TRBJ1-5	16	TRBV20-1	NA	few	CSARVLAAYLNQPQHF	TGCAGTGCTAGAGTGCTGGCAGCTTACCTCAATCAGCCCCAGCATTTT
TRBJ1-1	14	TRBV5-1	NA	NA	CASSLGGSGTEAFF	TGCGCCAGCAGCTTGGGAGGATCCGGGACTGAAGCTTTCTTT
TRBJ1-3	17	TRBV7-9	TRBD1	NA	CASSSPGTGLSGNTIYF	TGTGCCAGCAGCTCCCCCGGGACAGGGCTCTCTGGAAACACCATATATTTT
TRBJ1-2	13	TRBV10-3	TRBD1	NA	CAISPQGGDGYTF	TGTGCCATCAGTCCGCAGGGGGGGGATGGCTACACCTTC
TRBJ2-5	17	TRBV4-2	TRBD2	NA	CASSQDPRIGRGGAQYF	TGTGCCAGCAGCCAAGATCCGCGCATCGGACGGGGAGGGGCCCAGTACTTC
TRBJ2-1	14	TRBV29-1	NA	NA	CSVPHGGRGNEQFF	TGCAGCGTCCCCCACGGGGGGCGCGGCAATGAGCAGTTCTTC
TRBJ2-7	14	TRBV27	TRBD1	few	CASSTRDRRHEQYF	TGTGCCAGCTCTACGCGGGACAGGAGACACGAGCAGTACTTC
TRBJ1-2	14	TRBV12-3/TRBV12-4	TRBD1	many	CASSQGQGAYGYTF	TGTGCCAGCAGTCAGGGACAGGGGGCCTATGGCTACACCTTC
TRBJ2-1	17	TRBV4-1	TRBD2	NA	CASSQVPTSGGANEQFF	TGCGCCAGCAGCCAAGTCCCGACTAGCGGGGGGGCCAATGAGCAGTTCTTC
TRBJ2-7	16	TRBV5-1	TRBD2	few	CASSLGLAGGIYEQYF	TGCGCCAGCAGCTTGGGACTAGCGGGAGGCATCTACGAGCAGTACTTC
TRBJ1-3	14	TRBV20-1	NA	few	CSASKEGGGNTIYF	TGCAGTGCCAGTAAAGAGGGGGGTGGAAACACCATATATTTT
TRBJ1-5	14	TRBV6-2/TRBV6-3	NA	NA	CASGEWQVDQPQHF	TGTGCCAGCGGGGAGTGGCAGGTCGATCAGCCCCAGCATTTT
TRBJ2-2	16	TRBV13	TRBD2	many	CASSLHSGGWTGELFF	TGTGCCAGCAGCTTACACAGCGGGGGTTGGACCGGGGAGCTGTTTTTT
TRBJ2-7	10	TRBV25-1	NA	few	CASFSYEQYF	TGTGCCAGTTTCTCCTACGAGCAGTACTTC